The 13 T cell receptor beta chains below were found in one sample sequenced in a study of shared clonotypes between healthy human individuals. TCRdb's copy holds only in-frame clones and misses some; the assay was immunoSEQ multiplex PCR. Of approximately 2.3 million clones listed, 93% were seen once; the top ten hold under 0.45%. Sequencing was carried out using naive CD4+ T cells from PBMCs. Subset defined: CD45RA+ positively selected. These receptor sequences come from a man aged 18-30 years in good health. Some clones in this sample may be carry-over from other donors' samples.

CDR3 DNA: TGTGCCAGCAGAGGGGGGACTAGTGGGAACACCGGGGAGCTGTTTTTT. Residues: CASRGGTSGNTGELFF. This chain connects TRBV2 to TRBJ2-2, with TRBD2 matching 8 bases. Germline lookup yields CDR1 SNHLY and CDR2 FYNNEI. V was pared by 6 bases and J by 1 base, with 7 bases of the junction left unmatched. The CDR3 sequence is 16 residues long.

Comment on this clone: Other DNA sequences within the sample encode an identical CDR3. The chain carries TRBV5-1 and TRBJ1-2; D may be TRBD1 (6 bases). The CDR3 has 13 residues. V lost 4 bases, J lost 4 bases, and 11 bases lay in between. CDR1 is SGHRS and CDR2 is YFSETQ in the germline V gene. This chain's CDR3 is CASSPEGGYGYTF. The CDR3 nucleotides are TGCGCCAGCAGCCCCGAAGGGGGCTATGGCTACACCTTC.

This chain joins TRBV27 and TRBJ2-6; no firm D call. V lost 0 bases, J lost 4 bases, and 13 bases lay in between. CDR1 and CDR2 (germline): MNHEY, SMNVEV (reference sequence). This CDR3 has 17 amino acids. The CDR3 bases are TGTGCCAGCAGTTTATCACCTCACAAACTGGGGGCCAACGTCCTGACTTTC. Translating it yields CASSLSPHKLGANVLTF.

This clone was seen a single time. The chain recombines TRBV5-6 with TRBJ2-7; the D is unclear. Trimming shortened V by 3 bases and J by 0 bases, and 13 bases separated the two germline ends. The germline gives CDR1 SGHDT, CDR2 YYEEEE. The CDR3 consists of 15 residues. Here the CDR3 reads CASSSVLSGSYEQYF. In DNA, the CDR3 is TGTGCCAGCAGCTCCGTTTTATCTGGCTCCTACGAGCAGTACTTC.

The chain uses TRBV7-2 and TRBJ2-7; D gene uncertain. This CDR3 contains 14 residues. Trimming removed 1 base from V and 12 bases from J, with 19 bases in between. Germline lookup yields CDR1 SGHTA and CDR2 FQGNSA. The CDR3 DNA reads TGTGCCAGCAGCTTAGTTTCTGTTTGGGGAATTCCGTACTTC. Translating it yields CASSLVSVWGIPYF.

The CDR3 reads CASSFSGARQETQYF. Written as DNA, the CDR3 is TGCGCCAGCAGCTTTAGCGGGGCCCGCCAAGAGACCCAGTACTTC. V usage is TRBV5-1 and J usage is TRBJ2-5; 8 nucleotides line up with TRBD2. The CDR3 spans 15 residues. Germline CDR1 and CDR2: SGHRS and YFSETQ. V shed 2 bases and J 1 base; nucleotides not matched to a gene: 4.

The V and J genes are TRBV19 and TRBJ2-7; tentative D call: TRBD1 (6 bases). With 4 bases removed from V and 4 bases from J, the gap between germline ends came to 17 bases. Germline values: CDR1 LNHDA, CDR2 SQIVND (reference sequence). This CDR3 is built from 15 residues. The CDR3 DNA follows: TGTGCCAGTAGTACCCGCCGGGACACACCATACGAGCAGTACTTC. This sequence encodes CASSTRRDTPYEQYF. Drawing the rest from reference TRBV19 and TRBJ2-7, the complete variable domain is DGGITQSPKYLFRKEGQNVTLSCEQNLNHDAMYWYRQDPGQGLRLIYYSQIVNDFQKGDIAEGYSVSREKKESFPLTVTSAQKNPTAFYLCASSTRRDTPYEQYFGPGTRLTVT.

The chain couples TRBV10-3 to TRBJ2-7, with D perhaps assigned TRBD1 or TRBD2 (5 bases each). The length of the CDR3 is 18 residues. The V gene lost 2 bases and the J gene lost 4 bases, with 24 bases spanning the gap. Germline V CDR1 and CDR2: ENHRY, SYGVKD. This chain's CDR3 is CAISERPGRQSWAYEQYF. CDR3 DNA: TGTGCCATCAGTGAGCGACCGGGACGCCAGAGTTGGGCGTACGAGCAGTACTTC.

The V and J genes are TRBV9 and TRBJ2-5; D is uncertain. Trimming left V 0 bases short and J 0 bases short, with 6 bases between. The CDR3 consists of 14 residues. Germline loops: CDR1 SGDLS, CDR2 YYNGEE. The CDR3 loop is CASSVDEHQETQYF. CDR3 nucleotide sequence: TGTGCCAGCAGCGTAGACGAGCACCAAGAGACCCAGTACTTC. Variable domain in full (rest from reference TRBV9 and TRBJ2-5): DSGVTQTPKHLITATGQRVTLRCSPRSGDLSVYWYQQSLDQGLQFLIQYYNGEERAKGNILERFSAQQFPDLHSELNLSSLELGDSALYFCASSVDEHQETQYFGPGTRLLVL.

This rearrangement joins TRBV19 to TRBJ2-3; the match to TRBD2 covers 8 bases. The CDR3 covers 14 residues. Germline trimming cut 5 bases from V and 3 bases from J; bases unmatched to any gene: 4. Germline V gene sequence: CDR1 LNHDA, CDR2 SQIVND (reference sequence). The CDR3 protein is CASSVIAGTDTQYF. The CDR3 DNA sequence: TGTGCCAGTAGTGTCATAGCGGGAACAGATACGCAGTATTTT.

This chain uses TRBV11-2 with TRBJ2-2; D not resolved. CDR3 size: 13 residues. V gave up 0 bases and J gave up 7 bases, with 6 bases separating them. The germline V gene has CDR1 SGHAT and CDR2 FQNNGV. CDR3 sequence (DNA): TGTGCCAGCAGCTTAGAGTTCGGCGGGGAGCTGTTTTTT. Its translation: CASSLEFGGELFF.

J is TRBJ1-6 and V is TRBV2, with 7 bases matching TRBD1. The CDR3 length is 15 residues. Germline V gene sequence: CDR1 SNHLY, CDR2 FYNNEI. Trimming at V came to 6 bases and at J to 5 bases, leaving 7 bases not matched to a gene. The CDR3 coding sequence is TGTGCCAGCAGGATCACCGGGACAGATAATTCACCCCTCCACTTT. Its translation is CASRITGTDNSPLHF.

The V and J genes are TRBV2 and TRBJ2-1; 9 bases align to TRBD2. This CDR3 spans 15 amino acids. The J segment lost 4 bases and the V segment lost 7 bases, leaving 8 bases of the junction unmatched. The V gene's germline CDR1 is SNHLY and CDR2 FYNNEI. CDR3 sequence: CASNRQREAYNEQFF. The CDR3, as DNA: TGTGCCAGCAATCGACAGCGGGAGGCATACAATGAGCAGTTCTTC. The whole variable domain, remainder taken from reference TRBV2 and TRBJ2-1, is EPEVTQTPSHQVTQMGQEVILRCVPISNHLYFYWYRQILGQKVEFLVSFYNNEISEKSEIFDDQFSVERPDGSNFTLKIRSTKLEDSAMYFCASNRQREAYNEQFFGPGTRLTVL.